This T cell receptor (beta chain) was identified during a study of shared clonotypes between healthy human individuals. Produced via immunoSEQ multiplex PCR; TCRdb's table is partial and in-frame only. The sample contains about 680,000 clones, about 74% of which appear only once. V gave up 5 bases and J gave up 2 bases, with 15 bases separating them. The germline V gene has CDR1 SGHTA and CDR2 FQGNSA. The length of the CDR3 is 15 residues. This clone has more than one count but fewer than ten. V gene TRBV7-2 combines with J gene TRBJ1-1, with a possible D match to TRBD1 (5 bases). The clonotype was recovered from a woman aged 25 to 39 in good health. The sequencing sample was made of memory CD4+ T cells sorted from blood. Subset of the sample: CD45RA-negative fraction. The CDR3 bases are TGTGCCAGCAGCGCGTCCGGGACGCCAAACACTGAAGCTTTCTTT. Translating gives CASSASGTPNTEAFF.